This TCR beta chain appears in the sequencing data of a study of T cell repertoires in cytomegalovirus infection. Looking at the study overall: CMV infection plus the matching HLA type was flagged by public TCR beta signatures.

Each CDR3 protein gets one entry after TCRdb re-called the reads with MiXCR. The repertoire includes some 400,000 distinct CDR3 sequences, approximately 30% of them detected once, and about 13% sits in the top ten. With V trimmed by 3 bases and J by 5 bases, 2 bases remained unmatched. Germline loops: CDR1 SGDLS, CDR2 YYNGEE. There are 14 residues in the CDR3. General study points: Ex vivo responses were dominated by HLA-C-restricted CMV-specific TCR beta clonotypes.

The table lists this clonotype with a count of one. Its antigen is still unknown. The chain carries TRBV9 and TRBJ2-3; 11 positions match TRBD2. The sequencing sample was made of PBMCs. This receptor was taken from a human donor in good health (CMV status not recorded). Some clones in this sample may be carry-over from other donors' samples. The CDR3, as DNA: TGTGCCAGCAGCGAAGGACTAGCGGGAGATACGCAGTATTTT. It encodes CASSEGLAGDTQYF.